The text below deals with one TCR beta chain. Libraries were prepared by immunoSEQ multiplex PCR; TCRdb keeps only in-frame clonotypes and omits some of them. The sample yields about 400,000 clones, roughly 90% seen once. V dropped 1 base and J dropped 5 bases, with 6 bases sitting between them. CDR3 length: 13 residues. Germline V gene data show CDR1 as MGHRA and CDR2 as YSYEKL. The source of the sample is a study of blood T cell repertoires in COVID-19. Turning to the study itself: Sample material is recorded as cDNA or gDNA derived from T cells, B-cell-depleted T cells, or PBMCs.

The sequencing sample was made of peripheral blood. This sequence joins TRBV4-1 and TRBJ1-5; D is uncertain. The sequence came from a woman aged 25-40 years with acute or convalescent COVID-19. The CDR3, as DNA: TGCGCCAGCAGCCAAGCAGCGGATCAGCCCCAGCATTTT. Translated, it gives CASSQAADQPQHF.